This entry lists 31 T cell receptor beta chains sequenced from one sample in a study of cytomegalovirus exposure and HLA in healthy donors. 13 Jbeta primers and 60 Vbeta primers were used for the PCR. Using immunoSEQ multiplex PCR, the repertoire was profiled, and TCRdb retains in-frame clones only, with some absent. In the table there are 95,000 to 100,000 clones, 74% of which are singletons. Sequencing was carried out using PBMCs. These receptor sequences come from a male donor in good health and CMV-seronegative.

V is TRBV19 and J is TRBJ1-1, with TRBD1 matching 9 bases. The CDR3 runs 15 residues. V shed 3 bases and J 8 bases; nucleotides not matched to a gene: 10. Germline V gives CDR1 LNHDA, CDR2 SQIVND (reference sequence). CDR3 coding DNA: TGTGCCAGTAGTATCAAAGGGACAGGGCTCCGGGAAGCTTTCTTT. This codes for CASSIKGTGLREAFF. Complete variable domain (other parts from reference TRBV19 and TRBJ1-1): DGGITQSPKYLFRKEGQNVTLSCEQNLNHDAMYWYRQDPGQGLRLIYYSQIVNDFQKGDIAEGYSVSREKKESFPLTVTSAQKNPTAFYLCASSIKGTGLREAFFGQGTRLTVV.

J is TRBJ1-2 and V is TRBV2; D is unclear. V was pared by 7 bases and J by 4 bases, with 16 bases between. Germline V gene lookup returns CDR1 SNHLY and CDR2 FYNNEI. The CDR3 loop spans 14 amino acids. CDR3 loop: CASIRGEVLYGYTF. The CDR3 DNA sequence: TGTGCCAGCATCCGGGGAGAGGTCCTCTATGGCTACACCTTC.

The gene calls are TRBV19 and TRBJ2-6; D is perhaps TRBD2 (5 bases). The germline V gene has CDR1 LNHDA and CDR2 SQIVND (reference sequence). The ends were cut back, 3 bases at V and 0 bases at J, with 9 bases in the middle. There are 16 residues in the CDR3. CDR3 sequence (DNA): TGTGCCAGTAGTATTTTCCGGGACTCTGGGGCCAACGTCCTGACTTTC. Its translation is CASSIFRDSGANVLTF.

The chain employs TRBV30 and TRBJ1-1; 8 bases agree with TRBD1. J was trimmed by 0 bases and V by 4 bases; bases with no gene match: 1. CDR3 length: 13 amino acids. CDR1 and CDR2 from the germline V gene are GTSNPN and SVGIG (reference sequence). For the CDR3, the DNA is TGTGCCTGGACGGACAGGGTGAACACTGAAGCTTTCTTT. Translated, it gives CAWTDRVNTEAFF.

In its sample, this clone was seen a few times. The J gene is TRBJ1-1, the V gene TRBV2; tentatively, D is TRBD1 (5 bases). Germline V gene sequence: CDR1 SNHLY, CDR2 FYNNEI. Trimming removed 8 bases at V and 6 bases at J, with 10 bases between. This CDR3 is 11 amino acids long. CDR3 DNA sequence: TGTGCCAGCTCCAGGGCCGCTGAAGCTTTCTTT. This gives the protein CASSRAAEAFF.

This clone was found once. The rearrangement links TRBV6-4 to TRBJ2-2, with TRBD2 identical over 10 bases. From germline, CDR1 is MRHNA and CDR2 SNTAGT. CDR3 size: 17 residues. Trimming at V came to 3 bases and at J to 3 bases, leaving 7 bases not matched to a gene. The CDR3 DNA is TGTGCCAGCAGTGAAACTAGGCTAGCGGGAGACACCGGGGAGCTGTTTTTT. This codes for CASSETRLAGDTGELFF.

The chain employs TRBV4-3 and TRBJ2-7; D unresolved. This CDR3 comprises 15 residues. Trimming left V 0 bases short and J 3 bases short, with 12 bases between. Germline V lookup: CDR1 LGHNA, CDR2 YSLEER. The CDR3 reads CASSQDAVQFYEQYF. DNA for the CDR3: TGCGCCAGCAGCCAAGACGCCGTACAGTTCTACGAGCAGTACTTC.

This chain links TRBV5-8 with TRBJ1-1; D ambiguous. Per the germline V gene, CDR1 is SGHTS and CDR2 is YDEGEE. The CDR3 spans 11 residues. Deletions cut 0 bases from V and 10 bases from J, with 7 bases between. CDR3 loop: CASSLAPGAFF. The DNA for the CDR3 is TGTGCCAGCAGCTTGGCTCCGGGAGCTTTCTTT.

The rearrangement links TRBV7-2 to TRBJ2-3, with 8 bases fitting TRBD1. J lost 5 bases, V lost 5 bases, and 9 bases had no gene match. Germline V lookup: CDR1 SGHTA, CDR2 FQGNSA. CDR3 size: 15 residues. The CDR3 loop reads CASSRGTGGVDTQYF. The CDR3 nucleotides read TGTGCCAGCAGCCGAGGGACAGGTGGCGTAGATACGCAGTATTTT. Full variable domain (outside the CDR3, taken from reference TRBV7-2 and TRBJ2-3): GAGVSQSPSNKVTEKGKDVELRCDPISGHTALYWYRQSLGQGLEFLIYFQGNSAPDKSGLPSDRFSAERTGGSVSTLTIQRTQQEDSAVYLCASSRGTGGVDTQYFGPGTRLTVL.

This chain connects TRBV27 to TRBJ2-7; 9 positions match TRBD1. The CDR3 runs to 15 residues. Germline CDR1 is MNHEY and CDR2 is SMNVEV (reference sequence). Germline trimming cut 5 bases from V and 5 bases from J; bases unmatched to any gene: 10. The CDR3 here is CASSLGTGLGNEQYF. The CDR3 DNA follows: TGTGCCAGCAGTCTTGGGACAGGGTTGGGCAACGAGCAGTACTTC.

The genes are TRBV19 and TRBJ2-5; 8 bases match TRBD2. J gave up 5 bases and V 7 bases, and 9 bases lay outside the gene matches. The CDR3 runs 14 residues. The germline V gene encodes CDR1 LNHDA and CDR2 SQIVND (reference sequence). In DNA, the CDR3 is TGTGCCAGTACGTCTGGGACTAGTTCTGAGACCCAGTACTTC. As protein: CASTSGTSSETQYF. Supplemented by reference TRBV19 and TRBJ2-5, the full variable domain reads DGGITQSPKYLFRKEGQNVTLSCEQNLNHDAMYWYRQDPGQGLRLIYYSQIVNDFQKGDIAEGYSVSREKKESFPLTVTSAQKNPTAFYLCASTSGTSSETQYFGPGTRLLVL.

The sample holds one count of this clone. One junction end does not reproduce the germline sequence, and a read error may be involved. The chain carries TRBV7-7 and TRBJ2-1; 12 nucleotides match TRBD1. CDR1 and CDR2 from the germline V gene are SSHAT and FNYEAQ (reference sequence). The CDR3 loop spans 15 amino acids. The CDR3 loop reads CASSLRGQGASEQFF. The CDR3 nucleotides are TGTGCTAGCAGCTTAAGGGGACAGGGGGCGAGTGAGCAGTTCTTC.

The rearrangement joins TRBV2 to TRBJ1-4; TRBD1 aligns across 7 bases. CDR3 length: 15 amino acids. Trimming at V came to 6 bases and at J to 3 bases, leaving 7 bases not matched to a gene. CDR1 is SNHLY and CDR2 is FYNNEI in the germline V gene. CDR3 DNA sequence: TGTGCCAGCAGGCCAAGGACAGGATCTAATGAAAAACTGTTTTTT. Translating gives CASRPRTGSNEKLFF.

This clone came up a few times. Mismatch with germline at one junction end may stem from a read error. The chain couples TRBV2 to TRBJ2-2; 12 nucleotides align to TRBD2. Germline CDR1 reads SNHLY; CDR2 reads FYNNEI. This CDR3 is 17 amino acids long. The CDR3 reads CASREGLAGRGTGELFF. The CDR3 DNA follows: TGTGCCAGCAGAGAAGGACTAGCGGGAAGGGGCACCGGGGAGCTGTTTTTT. Looking up the rest from reference TRBV2 and TRBJ2-2 gives the full variable domain: EPEVTQTPSHQVTQMGQEVILRCVPISNHLYFYWYRQILGQKVEFLVSFYNNEISEKSEIFDDQFSVERPDGSNFTLKIRSTKLEDSAMYFCASREGLAGRGTGELFFGEGSRLTVL.

The J gene is TRBJ2-3, the V gene TRBV27; tentative D call: TRBD1 (6 bases). Per the germline V gene, CDR1 is MNHEY and CDR2 is SMNVEV (reference sequence). The length of the CDR3 is 15 residues. The V end lost 3 bases, the J end lost 6 bases, and 16 bases lay between the germline ends. In nucleotides, the CDR3 is TGTGCCAGCAGTTTGGGTGACAGGTTGGTGGATACGCAGTATTTT. Its protein is CASSLGDRLVDTQYF.

Comments on this clone: At one end, the junction sequence differs from germline, possibly due to a read error. The chain links TRBV19 to TRBJ1-2; D may be TRBD1 (5 bases). From germline, CDR1 is LNHDA and CDR2 SQIVND (reference sequence). The CDR3 covers 13 residues. DNA for the CDR3: TGTGCCAGTAACTCCCCTTTACTAAGGGGCTACCCCTTC. Its protein is CASNSPLLRGYPF.

The CDR3 region is CASRTSGSRGEQFF. The CDR3 DNA is TGTGCCAGCCGAACTAGCGGGAGTAGAGGTGAGCAGTTCTTC. The J gene is TRBJ2-1, the V gene TRBV6-4; 11 bases are a match to TRBD2. The J segment lost 9 bases and the V segment lost 8 bases, leaving 9 bases of the junction unmatched. The CDR3 extends over 14 amino acids. CDR1 MRHNA and CDR2 SNTAGT come from the germline V gene.

The chain has TRBV4-2 and TRBJ2-1; TRBD2 aligns across 9 bases. Germline V lookup: CDR1 LGHNA, CDR2 YNFKEQ. The CDR3 loop spans 17 amino acids. The V gene end was trimmed by 4 bases and the J gene end by 5 bases; junction bases not matched to a gene: 12. CDR3 nucleotides: TGTGCCAGCAGCCTGCTGACTAGCGGAACACACAACAATGAGCAGTTCTTC. Protein product: CASSLLTSGTHNNEQFF.

This clone was observed a few times. The CDR3 coding sequence is TGTGCCAGCAGGATTACTAGCGGGAGTAATACCGGGGAGCTGTTTTTT. This translates into CASRITSGSNTGELFF. The chain employs TRBV7-2 and TRBJ2-2; the match to TRBD2 covers 11 bases. The germline V gene encodes CDR1 SGHTA and CDR2 FQGNSA. The CDR3 spans 16 residues. J lost 5 bases, V lost 6 bases, and 8 bases had no gene match.

V and J are TRBV7-6 and TRBJ2-7, with 9 bases identical to TRBD2. Losses at the gene ends were 4 bases for V and 0 bases for J; bases not matched to a gene: 13. The germline V gene has CDR1 SGHVS and CDR2 FNYEAQ. The CDR3 loop spans 18 amino acids. The DNA of the CDR3 is TGTGCCAGCAGCTCACTCGCGGGGGGGCACCTAATCTCCTACGAGCAGTACTTC. Its translation is CASSSLAGGHLISYEQYF.

This clone was seen a few times. The V call is TRBV11-3, the J call TRBJ2-3; 7 bases are a match to TRBD2. Trimming at V came to 5 bases and at J to 2 bases, leaving 7 bases not matched to a gene. The germline V gene has CDR1 SGHNT and CDR2 YENEEA. CDR3 size: 15 residues. CDR3 in amino acids: CASSPGGGPTDTQYF. CDR3 coding DNA: TGTGCCAGCAGCCCCGGCGGGGGACCCACAGATACGCAGTATTTT.

This chain connects TRBV6-5 to TRBJ1-3; D gene uncertain. This CDR3 spans 13 amino acids. Trimming left V 7 bases short and J 0 bases short, with 7 bases between. Germline V gene data show CDR1 as MNHEY and CDR2 as SVGAGI. CDR3 protein: CASTGSSGNTIYF. CDR3 bases: TGTGCCAGCACGGGGAGCTCTGGAAACACCATATATTTT.

This clone was counted between two and nine times. V and J are TRBV10-3 and TRBJ2-2; TRBD1 is a possible D gene (5 bases). The ends were cut back, 1 base at V and 5 bases at J, with 11 bases in the middle. CDR1 ENHRY and CDR2 SYGVKD come from the germline V gene. The CDR3 is made up of 15 amino acids. CDR3 loop: CAISEYQGGTGELFF. DNA of the CDR3: TGTGCCATCAGTGAGTACCAGGGCGGAACCGGGGAGCTGTTTTTT.

The chain has TRBV5-1 and TRBJ2-1, with 9 bases aligning to TRBD2. This CDR3 comprises 14 residues. With 7 bases clipped from V and 6 bases from J, the junction kept 8 bases outside the gene matches. Looked up from germline, CDR1 is SGHRS and CDR2 is YFSETQ. The CDR3 coding sequence is TGCGCCAGCCGCAGAGCGGGAGGACCCAATGAGCAGTTCTTC. It yields the protein CASRRAGGPNEQFF.

The chain carries TRBV15 and TRBJ1-5; the match to TRBD1 covers 11 bases. CDR1 LNHNV and CDR2 YYDKDF come from the germline V gene (reference sequence). This CDR3 is built from 15 residues. V dropped 5 bases and J dropped 4; count of bases not matched to a gene: 4. The CDR3 DNA follows: TGTGCCACCAGCGACGGGACAGGGGGGAATCAGCCCCAGCATTTT. Translation gives CATSDGTGGNQPQHF.

The CDR3: CASSIPDRGRTGELFF. The CDR3 DNA reads as TGTGCCAGTAGTATCCCGGACAGGGGGCGAACCGGGGAGCTGTTTTTT. The chain uses TRBV19 and TRBJ2-2; the match to TRBD1 covers 11 bases. The CDR3 contains 16 residues. Germline assignment: CDR1 LNHDA and CDR2 SQIVND (reference sequence). The V gene end was trimmed by 3 bases and the J gene end by 5 bases; junction bases not matched to a gene: 5.

The chain has TRBV18 and TRBJ1-2; 7 bases match TRBD1. This CDR3 is built from 17 residues. Germline V lookup: CDR1 KGHSH, CDR2 LQKENI. V trimming: 0 bases; J trimming: 2 bases; junction bases outside the gene matches: 9. CDR3 region: CASSPPIIGRGNYGYTF. In DNA form, the CDR3 reads TGTGCCAGCTCACCACCTATTATAGGCAGGGGGAACTATGGCTACACCTTC.

This clone was observed a single time. The chain recombines TRBV7-8 with TRBJ1-2; D remains ambiguous. The germline V gene has CDR1 SGHVS and CDR2 FQNEAQ. V lost 0 bases and J 8 bases, leaving 7 bases between the germline ends. The CDR3 is made up of 12 amino acids. In DNA, the CDR3 is TGTGCCAGCAGCTTAGCGTTCCAGGGCTACACCTTC. Its translation: CASSLAFQGYTF.

The genes are TRBV5-4 and TRBJ2-5, with a tentative D call TRBD2 (6 bases). Germline loops: CDR1 SGHNT, CDR2 YYREEE (reference sequence). V was clipped by 0 bases and J by 2 bases, with 8 bases between them. CDR3 length: 14 residues. DNA for the CDR3: TGTGCCAGCAGCTTGGGGGGGACTCAAGAGACCCAGTACTTC. Encoded protein: CASSLGGTQETQYF.

This rearrangement joins TRBV19 to TRBJ1-2; D is uncertain. V gave up 3 bases and J gave up 4 bases, with 6 bases separating them. CDR1 LNHDA and CDR2 SQIVND come from the germline V gene (reference sequence). The CDR3 contains 12 residues. The CDR3 DNA reads as TGTGCCAGTAGTATTCCCCGCTATGGCTACACCTTC. Its translation: CASSIPRYGYTF. Full variable domain (missing parts from reference TRBV19 and TRBJ1-2): DGGITQSPKYLFRKEGQNVTLSCEQNLNHDAMYWYRQDPGQGLRLIYYSQIVNDFQKGDIAEGYSVSREKKESFPLTVTSAQKNPTAFYLCASSIPRYGYTFGSGTRLTVV.

The V and J genes are TRBV7-2 and TRBJ2-1, with D perhaps matching TRBD2 (6 bases). Trimming took off 3 bases at V and 6 bases at J, with 12 bases between the two ends. CDR1 is SGHTA, CDR2 FQGNSA, per germline. The CDR3 is made up of 14 amino acids. CDR3 nucleotides: TGTGCCAGCAGCTTGGTCCTAGCGAGCAATGAGCAGTTCTTC. It codes for CASSLVLASNEQFF.